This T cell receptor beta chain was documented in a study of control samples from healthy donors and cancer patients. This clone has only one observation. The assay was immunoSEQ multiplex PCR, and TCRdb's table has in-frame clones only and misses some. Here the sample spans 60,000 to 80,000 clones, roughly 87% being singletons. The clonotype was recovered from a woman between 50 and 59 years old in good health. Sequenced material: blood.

For the CDR3, the DNA is TGTGCCAGCAGTAAGGGCGAGGACTCTGGAAACACCATATATTTT. This gives the protein CASSKGEDSGNTIYF. This sequence joins TRBV6-5 and TRBJ1-3; D unclear. From germline, CDR1 is MNHEY and CDR2 SVGAGI. The CDR3 spans 15 residues. V lost 5 bases and J lost 0, with 11 bases in between.